This record concerns one T cell receptor (beta chain) sequence. The sample belongs to a study of blood T cell repertoires in COVID-19. Looking at the study overall: The origin of the acute and convalescent COVID-19 samples was the United States, Italy and Spain. PBMCs, B-cell-depleted T cells, or T cells provided the cDNA or gDNA that made up the material.

Methods used by the authors: Scientists estimated how many nucleated cells there were by amplifying reference gene primers. Produced via immunoSEQ multiplex PCR; TCRdb's table is partial and in-frame only. V and J calls and clone size are those listed in that table; D and trimming were worked out from the DNA. Among roughly 150,000 clones listed, 70% to 85% were seen once. Sequenced: peripheral blood. The source of this sequence is a man aged 60-69 years who had recovered from COVID-19.

DNA for the CDR3: TGTGCCAGCTCACGAGAGGGACAGGGACCAACAGATACGCAGTATTTT. It is translated as CASSREGQGPTDTQYF. The chain couples TRBV18 to TRBJ2-3; TRBD1 matches at 9 bases. The CDR3 length is 16 residues. Unmatched junction bases numbered 8, after V lost 4 bases and J lost 3 bases. Germline CDR1 and CDR2: KGHSH and LQKENI.